Below, 14 T cell receptor beta chains from the same sample are listed, as sequenced in a study of shared clonotypes between healthy human individuals. The method was immunoSEQ multiplex PCR; TCRdb's version includes in-frame clones alone and lacks a portion of them. This sample has about 650,000 clones, with over 95% found just once. The naive CD8 fraction comprised CD45RO-negative cells positively selected for CCR7 and excluded terminally differentiated effector memory CD45RA+ cells. The sequencing input was naive CD8+ T cells sorted from blood. These receptors came from a young woman in good health.

The chain employs TRBV9 and TRBJ2-7; 10 bases line up with TRBD2. The trim removed 3 bases at V and 5 bases at J, leaving 17 bases unmatched. Germline values: CDR1 SGDLS, CDR2 YYNGEE. The CDR3 loop spans 18 amino acids. The CDR3 bases are TGTGCCAGCAGCGCAGACAGGGGTTCTAGCGGGAGTCTGAACGAGCAGTACTTC. This encodes CASSADRGSSGSLNEQYF.

The V gene is TRBV21-1, the J gene TRBJ1-2. TRBV21-1 constitutes a pseudogene. The CDR3 contains 15 residues. CDR3 in amino acids: CASSPILAGDYGYTF. For the CDR3, the DNA is TGTGCCAGCAGCCCCATATTGGCGGGAGACTATGGCTACACCTTC.

The chain carries TRBV6-5 and TRBJ1-1; 7 bases are a match to TRBD1. Germline CDR1 and CDR2: MNHEY and SVGAGI. The CDR3 runs to 13 residues. J was trimmed by 4 bases and V by 5 bases; bases with no gene match: 4. CDR3 DNA: TGTGCCAGCAGTGAACAGGGGTTCACTGAAGCTTTCTTT. It translates to CASSEQGFTEAFF.

This clone was counted once. The chain links TRBV4-1 to TRBJ2-7; possibly TRBD2 for D (6 bases). Trimming left V 4 bases short and J 1 base short, with 11 bases between. Germline V gene data show CDR1 as MGHRA and CDR2 as YSYEKL. This CDR3 comprises 14 residues. CDR3 DNA sequence: TGCGCCAGCAGCCTGGGACTCGAGTCCTACGAGCAGTACTTC. Its translation: CASSLGLESYEQYF.

V is TRBV13 and J is TRBJ2-1; D is possibly TRBD1 or TRBD2 (5 bases each). The V and J ends lost 2 bases and 4 bases respectively, with 12 bases between them. The CDR3 totals 15 residues. CDR1 is PRHDT and CDR2 is FYEKMQ in the germline V gene (reference sequence). The CDR3, as DNA: TGTGCCAGCAGCTTACTCGGGACGGGGTACAATGAGCAGTTCTTC. This translates into CASSLLGTGYNEQFF.

The chain recombines TRBV4-1 with TRBJ2-7; TRBD1 or TRBD2 may be the D gene (5 bases each). The CDR3 has 14 residues. Germline assignment: CDR1 MGHRA and CDR2 YSYEKL. Trimming shortened V by 3 bases and J by 2 bases, and 11 bases separated the two germline ends. The CDR3 sequence is CASSHGDGAYEQYF. In DNA form, the CDR3 reads TGCGCCAGCAGCCATGGGGACGGAGCCTACGAGCAGTACTTC.

The CDR3: CASIHTGVEETQYF. In DNA, the CDR3 is TGTGCCAGCATCCACACAGGGGTCGAAGAGACCCAGTACTTC. The chain carries TRBV28 and TRBJ2-5; the match to TRBD1 covers 7 bases. Germline V CDR1 and CDR2: MDHEN, SYDVKM. After removal of 7 bases from V and 3 bases from J, the junction contained 8 bases not matched to a gene. The CDR3 runs to 14 residues.

V usage is TRBV5-6 and J usage is TRBJ2-7; TRBD2 aligns across 10 bases. Germline V CDR1 and CDR2: SGHDT, YYEEEE. The CDR3 loop spans 14 amino acids. The V gene end was trimmed by 1 base and the J gene end by 4 bases; junction bases not matched to a gene: 2. The CDR3 coding sequence is TGTGCCAGCAGCTTGAGCGGGAGGGGTTACGAGCAGTACTTC. Encoded protein: CASSLSGRGYEQYF.

This chain uses TRBV7-8 with TRBJ2-7; D not resolved. Germline lookup yields CDR1 SGHVS and CDR2 FQNEAQ. Trimming stripped 5 bases from V and 3 bases from J, with 8 bases between. The CDR3 extends over 12 amino acids. The DNA for the CDR3 is TGTGCCAGCAGCCCCGCAGTCTACGAGCAGTACTTC. Its translation: CASSPAVYEQYF.

The J gene is TRBJ1-2, the V gene TRBV2; TRBD1 matches at 10 bases. CDR1 SNHLY and CDR2 FYNNEI come from the germline V gene. The CDR3 loop spans 15 amino acids. Trimming removed 3 bases from V and 8 bases from J; junction bases left unmatched: 9. CDR3 loop: CASSEDRGAPGGYTF. As DNA, the CDR3 is TGTGCCAGCAGTGAGGACAGGGGGGCTCCGGGCGGCTACACCTTC.

This clone came up once. The J gene is TRBJ2-3, the V gene TRBV15, with 7 bases aligning to TRBD2. CDR3 length: 16 amino acids. V lost 3 bases and J lost 4; bases outside the gene matches: 10. CDR1 LNHNV and CDR2 YYDKDF come from the germline V gene (reference sequence). The CDR3 reads CATSRGSGRASDTQYF. As DNA, the CDR3 is TGTGCCACCAGCAGGGGATCGGGGAGGGCCTCAGATACGCAGTATTTT.

The V gene is TRBV7-9, the J gene TRBJ2-2; 8 nucleotides agree with TRBD1. Germline V gene sequence: CDR1 SEHNR, CDR2 FQNEAQ (reference sequence). CDR3 size: 14 residues. After removal of 5 bases from V and 7 bases from J, the junction contained 6 bases not matched to a gene. The CDR3: CASSPGTGHGELFF. DNA for the CDR3: TGTGCCAGCAGCCCTGGGACAGGACACGGGGAGCTGTTTTTT.

This chain links TRBV27 with TRBJ2-1, with D unclear. CDR1 and CDR2 from the germline V gene are MNHEY and SMNVEV (reference sequence). Between the trimmed V and J ends, which lost 3 bases and 4 bases, there was a span of 13 bases. CDR3 length: 15 amino acids. CDR3 loop: CASSFDVPRYNEQFF. The CDR3 DNA follows: TGTGCCAGCAGTTTTGATGTCCCTAGGTACAATGAGCAGTTCTTC.

V and J are TRBV6-6 and TRBJ1-1; D is ambiguous. CDR3 length: 13 residues. Looked up from germline, CDR1 is MNHNY and CDR2 is SVGAGI (reference sequence). The V gene lost 2 bases and the J gene lost 3 bases, with 7 bases spanning the gap. As DNA, the CDR3 is TGTGCCAGCAGTTACACCCAGTACACTGAAGCTTTCTTT. Its protein product is CASSYTQYTEAFF.